The 28 T cell receptor beta chains below come from one sample, sequenced in a study of CD8+ T cells in alopecia areata. Sequencing used cDNA as its template, made by extracting RNA and reverse transcribing it. Profiled with immunoSEQ multiplex PCR; TCRdb holds only in-frame clones, not every one. The sample holds 90,000 to 130,000 clones, 50% to 75% seen once. Sample treatment: oral pan-JAK inhibitor, 5-10 mg twice daily. The material was CD8+ T cells sorted from blood, obtained at week 24, from a patient treated with tofacitinib. The receptors come from a human donor with alopecia areata.

This chain uses TRBV9 with TRBJ2-7; 8 bases align to TRBD2. CDR3 length equals 14 residues. V gave up 2 bases and J gave up 4 bases; unmatched junction bases: 5. Germline-derived CDR1 and CDR2 are SGDLS and YYNGEE. The CDR3, as DNA: TGTGCCAGCAGCGTCGGGGGGGATCAGTACGAGCAGTACTTC. Translating gives CASSVGGDQYEQYF.

This clone was recorded once. The chain employs TRBV14 and TRBJ2-3; weak D call: TRBD2 (6 bases). Trimming stripped 0 bases from V and 6 bases from J, with 13 bases between. CDR3 length equals 15 residues. CDR1 and CDR2 from the germline V gene are SGHDN and FVKESK. The CDR3 sequence: CASSQEWASEDTQYF. In DNA, the CDR3 is TGTGCCAGCAGCCAAGAATGGGCTAGCGAGGATACGCAGTATTTT.

V and J are TRBV16 and TRBJ1-2; weak D call: TRBD1 (6 bases). Germline CDR1 is KGHSY and CDR2 is FQNENV. V lost 4 bases and J 10 bases, leaving 13 bases between the germline ends. This CDR3 comprises 12 residues. The CDR3 sequence: CASSLSGQPYTF. The CDR3 coding sequence is TGTGCCAGCAGCCTCTCGGGACAACCCTACACCTTC.

This clone turned up a few times. The V gene is TRBV5-6, the J gene TRBJ1-6; TRBD1 agrees at 7 bases. J lost 7 bases, V lost 8 bases, and 15 bases had no gene match. The CDR3 has 16 residues. Germline V gene sequence: CDR1 SGHDT, CDR2 YYEEEE. CDR3 sequence (DNA): TGTGCCAGTACCAACCGTCCGGGACAGCACAATTCACCCCTCCACTTT. Its protein product is CASTNRPGQHNSPLHF. The whole variable domain, filled in from reference TRBV5-6 and TRBJ1-6, reads DAGVTQSPTHLIKTRGQQVTLRCSPKSGHDTVSWYQQALGQGPQFIFQYYEEEERQRGNFPDRFSGHQFPNYSSELNVNALLLGDSALYLCASTNRPGQHNSPLHFGNGTRLTVT.

This clone was seen a few times. The CDR3 here is CASSSAVDEQYF. CDR3 bases: TGTGCCAGCAGTTCAGCAGTGGACGAGCAGTACTTC. This rearrangement joins TRBV27 to TRBJ2-7; D is unresolved. CDR1 is MNHEY and CDR2 is SMNVEV in the germline V gene (reference sequence). The CDR3 has 12 residues. V lost 4 bases to trimming and J lost 5 bases, with 9 bases between them.

The chain has TRBV6-1 and TRBJ1-5; tentatively, D is TRBD1 (6 bases). With 3 bases removed from V and 4 bases from J, the gap between germline ends came to 7 bases. This CDR3 has 13 residues. Germline CDR1 and CDR2: MNHNS and SASEGT. CDR3 sequence: CASSEGANQPQHF. CDR3 DNA: TGTGCCAGCAGTGAGGGGGCGAATCAGCCCCAGCATTTT.

This clone was seen just once. The J gene is TRBJ2-3, the V gene TRBV19; perhaps D is TRBD1 or TRBD2 (5 bases each). The CDR3 sequence is 15 residues long. V gave up 3 bases and J gave up 7 bases, with 17 bases separating them. Germline loops: CDR1 LNHDA, CDR2 SQIVND (reference sequence). DNA for the CDR3: TGTGCCAGTAGTATGGGGACGGGGTTCTTGTATACGCAGTATTTT. Translation: CASSMGTGFLYTQYF. Full variable domain (remainder filled in from reference TRBV19 and TRBJ2-3): DGGITQSPKYLFRKEGQNVTLSCEQNLNHDAMYWYRQDPGQGLRLIYYSQIVNDFQKGDIAEGYSVSREKKESFPLTVTSAQKNPTAFYLCASSMGTGFLYTQYFGPGTRLTVL.

Only a few counts were recorded for this clone. The J gene is TRBJ1-2, the V gene TRBV6-5, with 7 bases that match TRBD1. J was trimmed by 2 bases and V by 6 bases; bases with no gene match: 6. The CDR3 spans 14 residues. Germline V gene data show CDR1 as MNHEY and CDR2 as SVGAGI. CDR3 DNA sequence: TGTGCCAGCAGCCTCATGACAGGGAACTATGGCTACACCTTC. It specifies CASSLMTGNYGYTF.

The V call is TRBV2, the J call TRBJ2-7; 7 nucleotides match TRBD1. The trim removed 5 bases at V and 3 bases at J, leaving 7 bases unmatched. The CDR3 runs 14 residues. CDR1 is SNHLY, CDR2 FYNNEI, per germline. The CDR3 DNA follows: TGTGCCAGCAGTCAGGACAGGCCGGGCTACGAGCAGTACTTC. Translated, it gives CASSQDRPGYEQYF.

The chain links TRBV4-1 to TRBJ1-1; tentative D call: TRBD1 (6 bases). The CDR3 consists of 15 residues. The germline gives CDR1 MGHRA, CDR2 YSYEKL. Trimming removed 4 bases at V and 4 bases at J, with 16 bases between. CDR3: CASSLRGGASTEAFF. Here the CDR3 DNA reads TGCGCCAGCAGCCTTCGAGGGGGTGCTAGCACTGAAGCTTTCTTT.

CDR3 sequence (DNA): TGTGCCAGCAGCTTGTTCAGGGATATGAACACTGAAGCTTTCTTT. Protein sequence: CASSLFRDMNTEAFF. J is TRBJ1-1 and V is TRBV5-6; a possible D gene is TRBD1 (5 bases). This CDR3 has 15 residues. Germline V gene sequence: CDR1 SGHDT, CDR2 YYEEEE. V was cut by 1 base and J by 0 bases, with 10 bases left in between.

The genes are TRBV7-8 and TRBJ2-7, with D perhaps being TRBD1 or TRBD2 (6 bases each). V was cut by 4 bases and J by 4 bases, with 26 bases left in between. The germline V gene encodes CDR1 SGHVS and CDR2 FQNEAQ. The CDR3 sequence is 18 residues long. As DNA, the CDR3 is TGTGCCAGCAGCTCCCGAGGGGGGACACACCCCCCCCCATACGAGCAGTACTTC. It translates to CASSSRGGTHPPPYEQYF. Looking up the rest from reference TRBV7-8 and TRBJ2-7 gives the full variable domain: GAGVSQSPRYKVAKRGQDVALRCDPISGHVSLFWYQQALGQGPEFLTYFQNEAQLDKSGLPSDRFFAERPEGSVSTLKIQRTQQEDSAVYLCASSSRGGTHPPPYEQYFGPGTRLTVT.

This rearrangement joins TRBV13 to TRBJ1-2; a possible D gene is TRBD1 (5 bases). Germline lookup yields CDR1 PRHDT and CDR2 FYEKMQ (reference sequence). This CDR3 has 15 residues. The V end was cut by 5 bases, the J end by 6 bases, with 19 bases between. CDR3 residues: CASSPWGAGYDGYTF. CDR3 DNA sequence: TGTGCCAGCAGCCCCTGGGGTGCAGGGTATGATGGCTACACCTTC.

V and J are TRBV7-9 and TRBJ2-5, with D tentatively TRBD1 (5 bases). Germline V gene sequence: CDR1 SEHNR, CDR2 FQNEAQ (reference sequence). Trimming shortened V by 1 base and J by 5 bases, and 14 bases separated the two germline ends. The CDR3 loop spans 15 amino acids. In DNA, the CDR3 is TGTGCCAGCAGCTTAGTGGCAGGGCGTTCGGAGACCCAGTACTTC. Protein sequence: CASSLVAGRSETQYF. The entire variable domain, with the rest obtained from reference TRBV7-9 and TRBJ2-5, is as follows: DTGVSQNPRHKITKRGQNVTFRCDPISEHNRLYWYRQTLGQGPEFLTYFQNEAQLEKSRLLSDRFSAERPKGSFSTLEIQRTEQGDSAMYLCASSLVAGRSETQYFGPGTRLLVL.

The CDR3 protein is CSVGSGGIDTQYF. CDR3 sequence (DNA): TGCAGCGTTGGTAGCGGGGGGATCGATACGCAGTATTTT. The chain recombines TRBV29-1 with TRBJ2-3; the match to TRBD2 covers 10 bases. Germline loops: CDR1 SQVTM, CDR2 ANQGSEA. J gave up 6 bases and V 4 bases, and 4 bases lay outside the gene matches. There are 13 residues in the CDR3.

The chain recombines TRBV9 with TRBJ1-2; perhaps TRBD1 as D (5 bases). The ends were cut back, 4 bases at V and 4 bases at J, with 14 bases in the middle. The CDR3 spans 14 residues. Germline V CDR1 and CDR2: SGDLS, YYNGEE. DNA of the CDR3: TGTGCCAGCAGCCTCCGGACACAAGGCTATGGCTACACCTTC. It translates to CASSLRTQGYGYTF.

The gene calls are TRBV28 and TRBJ2-7, with D maybe TRBD1 (6 bases). This CDR3 has 13 amino acids. V was trimmed by 4 bases and J by 4 bases, leaving 11 bases between them. Germline CDR1 and CDR2: MDHEN and SYDVKM. CDR3 residues: CASSSTGTYEQYF. CDR3 coding DNA: TGTGCCAGCAGTTCTACAGGGACGTACGAGCAGTACTTC.

The V gene is TRBV6-5, the J gene TRBJ2-7, with D unresolved. V lost 6 bases, J lost 3 bases, and 15 bases lay in between. The CDR3 runs 14 residues. Germline V gene sequence: CDR1 MNHEY, CDR2 SVGAGI. CDR3 loop: CASREQTSGYEQYF. The CDR3 coding sequence is TGTGCCAGCAGGGAACAGACCTCAGGCTACGAGCAGTACTTC.

This chain connects TRBV5-6 to TRBJ2-7; TRBD1 matches 7 bases. The CDR3 length is 12 residues. Germline V lookup: CDR1 SGHDT, CDR2 YYEEEE. J gave up 5 bases and V 2 bases, and 1 base lay outside the gene matches. The CDR3 bases are TGTGCCAGCAGCTTAACAGGGGACGAGCAGTACTTC. Translation: CASSLTGDEQYF.

This chain uses TRBV11-2 with TRBJ2-5; D is unclear. Trimming removed 2 bases at V and 5 bases at J, with 12 bases between. Per the germline V gene, CDR1 is SGHAT and CDR2 is FQNNGV. This CDR3 spans 14 amino acids. In DNA form, the CDR3 reads TGTGCCAGCAGCTTAAGCGTCTTGGGGGAGACCCAGTACTTC. Translated, it gives CASSLSVLGETQYF.

This clone was picked up a small number of times. The gene calls are TRBV19 and TRBJ1-5; 8 positions match TRBD1. CDR3 length equals 14 residues. The germline gives CDR1 LNHDA, CDR2 SQIVND (reference sequence). The ends lost 7 bases at V and 3 bases at J; junction bases unmatched: 5. CDR3 sequence reads: CASNPDRDNQPQHF. As DNA, the CDR3 is TGTGCCAGTAATCCGGACAGGGACAATCAGCCCCAGCATTTT.

The CDR3 spells CASSQDQETEAFF. The CDR3 coding sequence is TGCGCCAGCAGCCAAGATCAGGAGACTGAAGCTTTCTTT. V and J are TRBV4-1 and TRBJ1-1; D remains ambiguous. The ends were cut back, 0 bases at V and 5 bases at J, with 7 bases in the middle. The CDR3 is 13 amino acids. Germline V gives CDR1 MGHRA, CDR2 YSYEKL.

The chain combines TRBV7-9 with TRBJ1-5, with D maybe TRBD1 (5 bases). CDR1 SEHNR and CDR2 FQNEAQ come from the germline V gene (reference sequence). V gave up 4 bases and J gave up 7 bases, with 20 bases separating them. CDR3 length: 16 residues. This chain's CDR3 is CASSSVTGTLGQPQHF. CDR3 nucleotides: TGTGCCAGCAGCTCCGTCACCGGGACTCTGGGGCAGCCCCAGCATTTT.

This clone was found a few times. The genes are TRBV9 and TRBJ1-1, with 9 bases matching TRBD1. This CDR3 region has 13 residues. V dropped 9 bases and J dropped 0; count of bases not matched to a gene: 3. Germline lookup yields CDR1 SGDLS and CDR2 YYNGEE. CDR3 in DNA: TGTGCCACCGGACAGGGGTTGAACACTGAAGCTTTCTTT. It is translated as CATGQGLNTEAFF.

The chain has TRBV5-4 and TRBJ1-1, with 8 bases matching TRBD1. This CDR3 region has 13 residues. Germline V gene data show CDR1 as SGHNT and CDR2 as YYREEE (reference sequence). V shed 5 bases, J shed 4 bases, and the junction held 4 bases outside the gene matches. CDR3 protein: CASSFTGGTEAFF. DNA for the CDR3: TGTGCCAGCAGTTTCACAGGGGGCACTGAAGCTTTCTTT.

This clone has just one count. The chain recombines TRBV30 with TRBJ2-1, with TRBD2 matching over 9 bases. Germline V gene lookup returns CDR1 GTSNPN and CDR2 SVGIG (reference sequence). CDR3 length equals 15 residues. Trimming at V came to 4 bases and at J to 0 bases, leaving 4 bases not matched to a gene. The CDR3 is CAWTSGVSSYNEQFF. The CDR3, as DNA: TGTGCCTGGACTAGCGGGGTAAGCTCCTACAATGAGCAGTTCTTC.

This clone was seen a single time. The rearrangement joins TRBV9 to TRBJ2-5; D call uncertain. The V gene lost 4 bases and the J gene lost 5 bases, with 12 bases spanning the gap. This CDR3 spans 13 amino acids. Germline assignment: CDR1 SGDLS and CDR2 YYNGEE. CDR3 nucleotides: TGTGCCAGCAGCCCCCTCTACGCGGAGACCCAGTACTTC. This encodes CASSPLYAETQYF.

The chain carries TRBV29-1 and TRBJ1-2; 7 bases match TRBD1. The germline CDR1 and CDR2 sequences are SQVTM and ANQGSEA. Losses at the gene ends were 6 bases for V and 10 bases for J; bases not matched to a gene: 5. The CDR3 contains 10 residues. CDR3 in DNA: TGCAGCGTAGATACAGGGGCCTACACCTTC. It specifies CSVDTGAYTF.